The 9 T cell receptor beta chains below were found in one sample sequenced in a study of human T cells and chemical hapten exposure. A single record per CDR3 protein comes from TCRdb applying MiXCR to the RACE reads. The sample gives 35,000 to 40,000 distinct CDR3 sequences, about 10% of which show up once; roughly 6% is in the top ten. The time point denotes: pre-sensitization, week 0. The treatment here: therapeutic diphenylcyclopropenone sensitization with weekly scalp DPC. Source: whole blood, taken in connection with sensitization to the hapten diphenylcyclopropenone (DPC). These receptors were taken from a man under 40 with alopecia areata. Some clones in this sample may be carry-over from other donors' samples.

This clonotype was counted at least ten times. The chain has TRBV10-2 and TRBJ1-3; D call uncertain. CDR1 WSHSY and CDR2 SAAADI come from the germline V gene. The CDR3 contains 14 residues. V dropped 4 bases and J dropped 7 bases, with 14 bases sitting between them. The CDR3 protein is CASSAVLYRNTIYF. The CDR3 region has the DNA TGCGCCAGCAGTGCGGTATTATATAGGAACACCATATATTTT.

This clonotype ranks as medium-sized. The chain employs TRBV11-2 and TRBJ2-2, with D perhaps assigned TRBD1 or TRBD2 (5 bases each). The CDR3 is made up of 14 amino acids. Germline V gene sequence: CDR1 SGHAT, CDR2 FQNNGV. The germline V and J ends were trimmed by 5 bases and 4 bases, with 11 bases remaining between them. Written as DNA, the CDR3 is TGTGCCAGCAGCCAACTGAGGGGCACCGGGGAGCTGTTTTTT. Its protein is CASSQLRGTGELFF.

There are many counts of this clonotype. Germline is not matched at one junction end, which may reflect a read error. V and J are TRBV7-3 and TRBJ2-1; possibly TRBD1 for D (5 bases). Per the germline V gene, CDR1 is SGHTA and CDR2 is FQGTGA. CDR3 length: 15 amino acids. CDR3 residues: CASSLLGRSFNEQFF. The CDR3 DNA follows: TGTGCCAGCAGCTTACTGGGGCGATCCTTCAATGAGCAGTTCTTC.

The chain has TRBV7-2 and TRBJ2-6; D is undetermined. CDR1 and CDR2 from the germline V gene are SGHTA and FQGNSA. This CDR3 comprises 14 residues. V gave up 3 bases and J gave up 4 bases, with 7 bases separating them. Here the CDR3 DNA reads TGTGCCAGCAGCTTCTCGGCCGGGGCCAACGTCCTGACTTTC. It is translated as CASSFSAGANVLTF.

This clonotype appeared many times. The chain has TRBV20-1 and TRBJ2-2; tentative D call: TRBD2 (6 bases). Germline values: CDR1 DFQATT, CDR2 SNEGSKA (reference sequence). CDR3 length equals 13 residues. The V and J ends lost 0 bases and 9 bases respectively, with 11 bases between them. The CDR3 DNA sequence: TGCAGTGCTAGAGATCGGGACTCAAGGGAGCTGTTTTTT. Protein: CSARDRDSRELFF.

This clonotype appeared many times. The rearrangement links TRBV23-1 to TRBJ2-7; D is perhaps TRBD1 or TRBD2 (5 bases each). TRBV23-1 falls under the ORF class, with uncertain function. V dropped 3 bases and J dropped 3 bases, with 18 bases sitting between them. The CDR3 is 16 residues long. The CDR3 DNA is TGCGCCAGCAGTCACCCCCATGGGACGCAGAACTACGAGCAGTACGTC. Its translation: CASSHPHGTQNYEQYV.

Ten or more counts support this clonotype. The rearrangement uses TRBV6-5 and TRBJ2-2, with TRBD2 matching over 8 bases. The CDR3 is made up of 18 amino acids. The V and J ends lost 2 bases and 6 bases, in that order; junction bases with no gene match: 14. Germline CDR1 is MNHEY and CDR2 is SVGAGI. This CDR3 is CASSYRLAGILGPGELFF. CDR3 nucleotide sequence: TGTGCCAGCAGTTACCGATTAGCGGGAATATTGGGGCCCGGGGAGCTGTTTTTT.

This clonotype was seen more than once but under ten times. V is TRBV2 and J is TRBJ1-2, with TRBD1 as a possible D gene (5 bases). From germline, CDR1 is SNHLY and CDR2 FYNNEI. The CDR3 is made up of 15 amino acids. V was clipped by 4 bases and J by 1 base, with 13 bases between them. CDR3 protein: CASSGVGQGNYGYTF. The CDR3 DNA reads TGTGCCAGCAGTGGAGTGGGGCAGGGTAACTATGGCTACACCTTC. The complete variable domain, with remaining parts taken from reference TRBV2 and TRBJ1-2, reads EPEVTQTPSHQVTQMGQEVILRCVPISNHLYFYWYRQILGQKVEFLVSFYNNEISEKSEIFDDQFSVERPDGSNFTLKIRSTKLEDSAMYFCASSGVGQGNYGYTFGSGTRLTVV.

The chain couples TRBV5-1 to TRBJ1-1; the match to TRBD1 covers 7 bases. CDR3 length equals 13 residues. Germline V gives CDR1 SGHRS, CDR2 YFSETQ. The V segment lost 0 bases and the J segment 6 bases; nucleotides outside the gene matches: 2. The CDR3 DNA sequence: TGCGCCAGCAGCTTGGTAGGGGGCTCTGAAGCTTTCTTT. Its translation: CASSLVGGSEAFF.